Listed here are 9 T cell receptor beta chains from one sample, sequenced in a study of shared clonotypes between healthy human individuals. Terminally differentiated effector memory CD45RA+ cells were left out of the naive CD8 fraction, which was CD45RO-negative and positively selected for CCR7. Here immunoSEQ multiplex PCR was the method, and the copy in TCRdb shows in-frame clones only, minus some. The sample has approximately 2,200,000 clones; about 92% are singletons. Sequences were obtained from naive CD8+ T cells from PBMCs. The source of these receptors is a man younger than 35 in good health. Some clones in this sample may be carry-over from other donors' samples.

The chain is built from TRBV9 and TRBJ2-7; 11 bases agree with TRBD2. The CDR3 sequence is 13 residues long. V gave up 4 bases and J gave up 12 bases; unmatched junction bases: 9. The germline V gene encodes CDR1 SGDLS and CDR2 YYNGEE. Written as DNA, the CDR3 is TGTGCCAGCAGCCCCGGACTAGCGGGCGGGCTGTACTTC. This encodes CASSPGLAGGLYF.

CDR3 nucleotides: TGTGCCAGCTCGCGGGGAACCTACGAGCAGTACTTC. This translates into CASSRGTYEQYF. The J gene is TRBJ2-7, the V gene TRBV6-6, with TRBD2 as a possible D gene (6 bases). Germline CDR1 and CDR2: MNHNY and SVGAGI (reference sequence). Trimming left V 8 bases short and J 2 bases short, with 10 bases between. This CDR3 has 12 amino acids.

The chain's CDR3 is CASSLGTGQHEQYF. In nucleotides, the CDR3 is TGTGCCAGCAGCCTGGGGACAGGGCAGCACGAGCAGTACTTC. The genes are TRBV5-6 and TRBJ2-7, with 9 bases matching TRBD1. This CDR3 comprises 14 residues. After removal of 4 bases from V and 5 bases from J, the junction contained 7 bases not matched to a gene. Germline CDR1 reads SGHDT; CDR2 reads YYEEEE. Filled out from reference TRBV5-6 and TRBJ2-7, the complete variable domain reads DAGVTQSPTHLIKTRGQQVTLRCSPKSGHDTVSWYQQALGQGPQFIFQYYEEEERQRGNFPDRFSGHQFPNYSSELNVNALLLGDSALYLCASSLGTGQHEQYFGPGTRLTVT.

The chain uses TRBV7-2 and TRBJ2-3; 11 bases agree with TRBD2. CDR1 SGHTA and CDR2 FQGNSA come from the germline V gene. The CDR3 is 16 residues long. Losses at the gene ends were 5 bases for V and 2 bases for J; bases not matched to a gene: 6. CDR3 bases: TGTGCCAGCAGCCTGGGACTAGCGGCTATCACAGATACGCAGTATTTT. Translation: CASSLGLAAITDTQYF.

The chain links TRBV27 to TRBJ2-1; 7 nucleotides align to TRBD2. J lost 4 bases, V lost 6 bases, and 12 bases had no gene match. The CDR3 consists of 16 residues. The V gene's germline CDR1 is MNHEY and CDR2 SMNVEV (reference sequence). The CDR3 bases are TGTGCCAGCAGCCTGACTAGCACGATGGGATACAATGAGCAGTTCTTC. Its translation is CASSLTSTMGYNEQFF.

This clone occurred once. The gene calls are TRBV7-2 and TRBJ2-7, with D possibly TRBD2 on 6 matching bases. The CDR3 extends over 15 amino acids. The V gene lost 5 bases and the J gene lost 9 bases, with 23 bases spanning the gap. Looked up from germline, CDR1 is SGHTA and CDR2 is FQGNSA. The chain's CDR3 is CASSPAGGPIYRQYF. The CDR3 DNA reads as TGTGCCAGCAGCCCTGCCGGGGGACCAATTTATCGGCAGTACTTC.

The chain has TRBV27 and TRBJ2-7; TRBD1 matches at 7 bases. J was trimmed by 4 bases and V by 1 base; bases with no gene match: 10. The CDR3 loop spans 16 amino acids. Germline CDR1 MNHEY, CDR2 SMNVEV (reference sequence). The CDR3 here is CASSLWPGGPQYEQYF. The CDR3 DNA reads as TGTGCCAGCAGTTTATGGCCAGGGGGTCCTCAGTACGAGCAGTACTTC.

This chain links TRBV9 with TRBJ1-2; 7 bases agree with TRBD1. Germline V CDR1 and CDR2: SGDLS, YYNGEE. Unmatched junction bases numbered 13, after V lost 1 base and J lost 4 bases. The CDR3 sequence is 17 residues long. The CDR3 reads CASSVPLSGGNPYGYTF. CDR3 in DNA: TGTGCCAGCAGCGTACCTCTTTCAGGGGGGAACCCCTATGGCTACACCTTC.

V gene TRBV9 combines with J gene TRBJ2-1; D remains unclear. The V and J ends lost 2 bases and 10 bases respectively, with 13 bases between them. The CDR3 is 13 amino acids. The germline V gene encodes CDR1 SGDLS and CDR2 YYNGEE. The chain's CDR3 is CASSVYSGLEQFF. The DNA for the CDR3 is TGTGCCAGCAGCGTGTACTCCGGTCTCGAGCAGTTCTTC.